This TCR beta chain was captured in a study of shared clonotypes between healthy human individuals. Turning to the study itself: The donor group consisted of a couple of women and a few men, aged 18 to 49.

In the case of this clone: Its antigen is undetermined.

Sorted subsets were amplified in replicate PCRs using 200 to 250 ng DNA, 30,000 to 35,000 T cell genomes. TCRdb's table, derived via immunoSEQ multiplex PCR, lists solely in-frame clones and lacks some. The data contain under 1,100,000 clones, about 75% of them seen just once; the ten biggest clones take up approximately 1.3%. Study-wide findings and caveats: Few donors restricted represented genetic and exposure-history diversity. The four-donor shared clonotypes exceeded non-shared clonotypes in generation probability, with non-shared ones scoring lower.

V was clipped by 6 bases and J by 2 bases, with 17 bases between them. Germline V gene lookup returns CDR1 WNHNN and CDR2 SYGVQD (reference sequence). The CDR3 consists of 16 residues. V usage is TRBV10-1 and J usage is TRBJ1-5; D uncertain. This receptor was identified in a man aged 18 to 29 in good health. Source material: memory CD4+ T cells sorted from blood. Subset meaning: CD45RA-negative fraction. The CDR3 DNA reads TGCGCCAGCAGCGAGGGCCTCGTAGTGGGCAATCAGCCCCAGCATTTT. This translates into CASSEGLVVGNQPQHF.